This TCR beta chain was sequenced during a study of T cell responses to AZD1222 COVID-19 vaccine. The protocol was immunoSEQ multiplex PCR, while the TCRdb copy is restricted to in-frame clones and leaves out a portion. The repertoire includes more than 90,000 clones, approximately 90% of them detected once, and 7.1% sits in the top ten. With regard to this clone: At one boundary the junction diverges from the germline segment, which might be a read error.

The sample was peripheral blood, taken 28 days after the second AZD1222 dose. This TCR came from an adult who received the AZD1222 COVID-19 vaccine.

DNA of the CDR3: TGTGCTAGTGGTTTGAGACAGGGGTCCTTCGAGCAGTACTTC. Encoded protein: CASGLRQGSFEQYF. The rearrangement joins TRBV12-5 to TRBJ2-7, with 8 bases matching TRBD1. Germline V CDR1 and CDR2: LGHNT, FRNRAP. The CDR3 length is 14 residues.